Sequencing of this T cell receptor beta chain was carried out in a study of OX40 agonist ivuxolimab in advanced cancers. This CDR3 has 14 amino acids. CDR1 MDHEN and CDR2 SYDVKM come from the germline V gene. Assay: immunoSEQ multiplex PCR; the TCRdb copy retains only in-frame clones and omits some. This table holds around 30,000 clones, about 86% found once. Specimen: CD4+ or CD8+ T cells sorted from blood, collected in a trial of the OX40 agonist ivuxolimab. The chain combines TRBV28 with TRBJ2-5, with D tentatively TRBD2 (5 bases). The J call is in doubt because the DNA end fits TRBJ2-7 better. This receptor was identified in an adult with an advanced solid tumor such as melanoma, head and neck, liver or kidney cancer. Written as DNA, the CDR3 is TGTGCCAGCAGATCCCCGGGAACCTCCTACGAGCAGTACTTC. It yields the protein CASRSPGTSYEQYF.